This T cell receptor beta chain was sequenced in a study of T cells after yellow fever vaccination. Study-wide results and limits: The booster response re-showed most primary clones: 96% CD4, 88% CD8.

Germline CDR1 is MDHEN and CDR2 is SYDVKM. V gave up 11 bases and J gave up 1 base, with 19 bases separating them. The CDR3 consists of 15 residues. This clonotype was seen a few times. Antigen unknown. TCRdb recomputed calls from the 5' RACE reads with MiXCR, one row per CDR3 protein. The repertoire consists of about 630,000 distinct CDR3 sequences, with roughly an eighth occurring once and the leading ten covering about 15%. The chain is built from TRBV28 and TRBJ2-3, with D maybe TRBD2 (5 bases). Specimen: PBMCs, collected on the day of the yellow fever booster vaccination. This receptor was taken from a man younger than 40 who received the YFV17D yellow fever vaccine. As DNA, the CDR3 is TGTGCCCTCTCACGGGGTGGTAGCGGCACAGATACGCAGTATTTT. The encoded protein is CALSRGGSGTDTQYF.